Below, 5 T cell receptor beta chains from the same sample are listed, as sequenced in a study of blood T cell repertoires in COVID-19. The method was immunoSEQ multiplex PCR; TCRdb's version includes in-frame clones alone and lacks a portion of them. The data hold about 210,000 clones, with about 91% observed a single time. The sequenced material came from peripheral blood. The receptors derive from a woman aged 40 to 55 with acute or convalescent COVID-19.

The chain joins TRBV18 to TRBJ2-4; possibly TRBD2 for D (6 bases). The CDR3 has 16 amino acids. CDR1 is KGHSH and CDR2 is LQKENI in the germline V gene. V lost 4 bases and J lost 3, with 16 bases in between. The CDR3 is CASSHLSGEGKNIQYF. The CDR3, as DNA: TGTGCCAGCTCACACCTCTCGGGGGAAGGCAAAAACATTCAGTACTTC.

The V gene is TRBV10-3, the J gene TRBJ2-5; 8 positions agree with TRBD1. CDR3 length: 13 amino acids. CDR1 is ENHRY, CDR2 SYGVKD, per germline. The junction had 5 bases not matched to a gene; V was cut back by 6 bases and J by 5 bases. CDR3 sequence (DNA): TGTGCCATCAGCATGACAGGGGACGAGACCCAGTACTTC. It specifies CAISMTGDETQYF.

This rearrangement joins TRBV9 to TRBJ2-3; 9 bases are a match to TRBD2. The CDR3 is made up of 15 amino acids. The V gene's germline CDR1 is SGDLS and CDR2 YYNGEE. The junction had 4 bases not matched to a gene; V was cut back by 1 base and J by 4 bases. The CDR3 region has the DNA TGTGCCAGCAGCGTAAGCGGGGGGCGCGCAGATACGCAGTATTTT. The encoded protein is CASSVSGGRADTQYF.

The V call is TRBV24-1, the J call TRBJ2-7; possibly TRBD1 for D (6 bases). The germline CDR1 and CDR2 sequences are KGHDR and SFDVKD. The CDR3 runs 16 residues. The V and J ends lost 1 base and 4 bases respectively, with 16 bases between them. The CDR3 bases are TGTGCCACCAGTGATTTACACTACAGGGATCCTTACGAGCAGTACGTC. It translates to CATSDLHYRDPYEQYV.

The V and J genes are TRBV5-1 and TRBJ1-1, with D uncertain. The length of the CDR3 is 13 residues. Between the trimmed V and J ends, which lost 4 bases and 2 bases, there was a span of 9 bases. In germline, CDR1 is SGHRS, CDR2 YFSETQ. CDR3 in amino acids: CASSPQANTEAFF. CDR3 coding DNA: TGCGCCAGCAGCCCCCAGGCAAACACTGAAGCTTTCTTT.